What follows describes a single TCR beta chain. No antigen is known for it. The entry originates in a study of lymphopenia after photon versus proton radiotherapy. Germline assignment: CDR1 MNHEY and CDR2 SMNVEV (reference sequence). The CDR3 runs 16 residues. Only in-frame clones appear in the TCRdb table, and some are missing; sequencing was by immunoSEQ multiplex PCR. Among approximately 23,000 clones, 75% to 90% were seen once, and the ten largest hold 11%. Study-wide points: A bigger post-nadir fall in TCR diversity correlated inversely with survival time in deceased patients. After lymphocyte nadir, photon-treated repertoires showed oligoclonal expansion, especially CD8+ Temra.

This specimen was peripheral blood, taken from a patient treated with proton-based radiotherapy. This rearrangement joins TRBV27 to TRBJ2-5, with no clear D. The better agreement between TRBJ2-7 and the DNA end casts doubt on the J call. This sequence was found in a man older than 75 with esophageal cancer. This chain's CDR3 is CASSLTETPSLREQYF. The CDR3 region has the DNA TGTGCCAGCAGTTTGACCGAGACACCCTCGCTACGCGAGCAGTACTTC.